This paragraph reports one T cell receptor beta chain. The trim removed 5 bases at V and 16 bases at J, leaving 14 bases unmatched. The CDR3 is 13 residues long. This table comes from immunoSEQ multiplex PCR, and its TCRdb copy is limited to in-frame clones, with some not included. Of approximately 28,000 clones listed, 85% to 95% were seen once; the top ten hold roughly 0.8%. The data belong to a study of blood T cell repertoires in COVID-19. In Seattle, patients joined the study during active infection and were tracked longitudinally. The TCR comes from a woman in her seventies with COVID-19, enrolled during active disease. The chain couples TRBV12-3 or TRBV12-4 to TRBJ2-1; 7 bases map to TRBD2. Sequenced sample: peripheral blood. The CDR3 sequence is CASSRKAGTMVFF. In DNA form, the CDR3 reads TGTGCCAGCAGTAGAAAAGCCGGGACTATGGTTTTCTTC.